Described below is a single T cell receptor (beta chain) sequence and its context. Its specificity is not known. This CDR3 contains 14 residues. The V gene end was trimmed by 5 bases and the J gene end by 3 bases; junction bases not matched to a gene: 3. This entry comes from a study of T-cell reconstitution after alpha-beta-depleted transplantation in children. TCRbeta library preparation incorporated unique molecular identifiers. TCRdb itself ran the PCR reads through MiXCR, one entry per CDR3 protein. The data show 84,000 or so distinct CDR3 sequences, about a sixth seen once. Study findings and constraints: Newly made T cells mostly supplied T-cell counts and diversity one year after transplant. Reports say that about two months after transplant, the alpha-beta T cells came out of several hundred graft clones that had expanded.

This chain uses TRBV12-3 or TRBV12-4 with TRBJ2-1; 8 bases fit TRBD1. This receptor was taken from a male patient under 10 years old who had a stem cell transplant for acute lymphoblastic leukemia, so the T cells may come from the graft donor. Here the sequenced sample was PBMCs, mostly from graft donor cells, taken 180 days after TCRalphabeta/CD19-depleted stem cell transplant. CDR3 in amino acids: CASSPGQGYNEQFF. The CDR3 DNA reads TGTGCCAGCAGTCCCGGACAGGGCTACAATGAGCAGTTCTTC.